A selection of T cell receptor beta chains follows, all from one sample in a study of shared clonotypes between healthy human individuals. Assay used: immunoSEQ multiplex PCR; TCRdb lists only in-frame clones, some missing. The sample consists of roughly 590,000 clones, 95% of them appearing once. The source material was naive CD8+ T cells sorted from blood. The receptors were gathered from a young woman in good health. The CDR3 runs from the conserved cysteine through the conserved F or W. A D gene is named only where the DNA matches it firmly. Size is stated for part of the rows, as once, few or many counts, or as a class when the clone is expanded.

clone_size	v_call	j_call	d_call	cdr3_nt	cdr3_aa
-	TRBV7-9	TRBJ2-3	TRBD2	TGTGCCAGCAGCATGGCCTTGGGACTAGCGGGGGCCGATACGCAGTATTTT	CASSMALGLAGADTQYF
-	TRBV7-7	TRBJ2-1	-	TGTGCCAGCAGTATCTCCTCCTACAATGAGCAGTTCTTC	CASSISSYNEQFF
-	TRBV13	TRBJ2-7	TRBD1	TGTGCCAGCAGCTCCATAGGGGGCGAGGGCCTCTACGAGCAGTACTTC	CASSSIGGEGLYEQYF
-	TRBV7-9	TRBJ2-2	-	TGTGCCAGCAGCGATAGACCCCTGCTAAACACCGGGGAGCTGTTTTTT	CASSDRPLLNTGELFF
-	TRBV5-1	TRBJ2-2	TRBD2	TGCGCCAGCAGCTTGGCGGGACTAGCGGGCCTGAACACCGGGGAGCTGTTTTTT	CASSLAGLAGLNTGELFF
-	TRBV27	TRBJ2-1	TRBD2	TGTGCCAGCAGATTGATGACTAGCGGAAACAATGAGCAGTTCTTC	CASRLMTSGNNEQFF
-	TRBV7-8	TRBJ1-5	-	TGTGCCAGCAGCTTAGAGATGGGGGGTCTCCAGCCCCAGCATTTT	CASSLEMGGLQPQHF
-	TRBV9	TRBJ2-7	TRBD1	TGTGCCAGCAGCGTAGCACAGGGGAGTTACGAGCAGTACTTC	CASSVAQGSYEQYF
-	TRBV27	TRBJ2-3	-	TGTGCCAGCAGTTGGGCAGGTGGAGATACGCAGTATTTT	CASSWAGGDTQYF
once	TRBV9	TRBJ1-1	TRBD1	TGTGCCAGCAGCGCTGCCGCAGGGGGAACTGAAGCTTTCTTT	CASSAAAGGTEAFF